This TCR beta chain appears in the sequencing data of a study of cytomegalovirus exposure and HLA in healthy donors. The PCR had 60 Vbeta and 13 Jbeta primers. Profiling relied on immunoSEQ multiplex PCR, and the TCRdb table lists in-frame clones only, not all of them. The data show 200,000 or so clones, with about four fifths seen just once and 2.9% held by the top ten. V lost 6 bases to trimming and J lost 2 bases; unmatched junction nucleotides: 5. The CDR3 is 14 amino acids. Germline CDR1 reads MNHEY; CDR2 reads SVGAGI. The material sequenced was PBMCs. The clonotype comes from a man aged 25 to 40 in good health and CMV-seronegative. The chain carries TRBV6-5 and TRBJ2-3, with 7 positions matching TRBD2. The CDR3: CASRAGWLTDTQYF. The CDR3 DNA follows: TGTGCCAGCAGAGCGGGATGGCTCACAGATACGCAGTATTTT.